The rows below give T cell receptor beta chains drawn from one sample of a study of shared clonotypes between healthy human individuals. Profiled with immunoSEQ multiplex PCR; TCRdb holds only in-frame clones, not every one. Here the sample spans hundreds of thousands of clones, approximately 96% being singletons. The sample was naive CD8+ T cells sorted from blood. The receptors here all came from a woman aged 25 to 39 in good health. The CDR3 runs from the conserved cysteine through the conserved F or W. A D gene is named only where the DNA matches it firmly. Only part of the rows carry a size: once, few, many, or a class if the clone is expanded.

J gene | clone size | V gene | D gene | CDR3 protein | CDR3 DNA
TRBJ2-1 | - | TRBV11-2 | - | CASNAGNEQFF | TGTGCCAGCAATGCAGGAAATGAGCAGTTCTTC
TRBJ2-7 | - | TRBV2 | TRBD2 | CASSDKPSGAYEQYF | TGTGCCAGCAGTGACAAGCCTAGCGGAGCCTACGAGCAGTACTTC
TRBJ1-2 | - | TRBV10-3 | TRBD1 | CAISGTGGPDGYTF | TGTGCCATCAGTGGCACAGGGGGCCCGGATGGCTACACCTTC
TRBJ2-7 | - | TRBV11-2 | - | CASSHDRVEQYF | TGTGCCAGCAGCCACGATCGGGTCGAGCAGTACTTC
TRBJ2-7 | - | TRBV27 | - | CASSFGLTYGEQYF | TGTGCCAGCAGTTTTGGGCTAACCTACGGGGAGCAGTACTTC
TRBJ1-5 | - | TRBV28 | - | CASSQPGLNSNQPQHF | TGTGCCAGCAGTCAGCCGGGACTGAATAGCAATCAGCCCCAGCATTTT
TRBJ2-1 | - | TRBV29-1 | - | CSAITYYNEQFF | TGCAGCGCTATAACATACTACAATGAGCAGTTCTTC
TRBJ1-1 | - | TRBV15 | - | CATSRDRGPMNTEAFF | TGTGCCACCAGCAGAGATCGGGGCCCCATGAACACTGAAGCTTTCTTT
TRBJ1-4 | - | TRBV5-1 | - | CASSLGQSNEKLFF | TGCGCCAGCAGCTTGGGACAGTCAAATGAAAAACTGTTTTTT
TRBJ2-2 | - | TRBV29-1 | - | CSVTGTNTGELFF | TGCAGCGTGACAGGCACGAACACCGGGGAGCTGTTTTTT
TRBJ1-1 | - | TRBV15 | - | CATSRGHYMNTEAFF | TGTGCCACCAGCAGGGGACATTATATGAACACTGAAGCTTTCTTT
TRBJ2-7 | - | TRBV5-4 | - | CASSFGGLSYEQYF | TGTGCCAGCAGCTTCGGGGGGCTGTCCTACGAGCAGTACTTC
TRBJ2-7 | - | TRBV2 | - | CASDDPLYYEQYF | TGTGCCAGCGACGACCCTCTGTACTACGAGCAGTACTTC
TRBJ2-2 | - | TRBV27 | TRBD2 | CASSGGLAANTGELFF | TGTGCCAGCAGTGGGGGACTAGCGGCGAACACCGGGGAGCTGTTTTTT
TRBJ1-5 | - | TRBV21-1 | - | CASSKGVQGGVPQHF | TGTGCCAGCAGCAAAGGGGTACAGGGAGGCGTGCCCCAGCATTTT
TRBJ2-7 | - | TRBV28 | TRBD2 | CASSLAGVWSYEQYF | TGTGCCAGCAGTCTAGCGGGAGTATGGTCCTACGAGCAGTACTTC
TRBJ2-1 | - | TRBV21-1 | - | CASSKLASGTYNEQFF | TGTGCCAGCAGCAAGTTGGCTAGCGGGACGTACAATGAGCAGTTCTTC
TRBJ2-7 | - | TRBV15 | - | CATSRDRPATTRGNEQYF | TGTGCCACCAGCAGAGATCGGCCAGCGACTACGAGGGGAAACGAGCAGTACTTC
TRBJ2-5 | - | TRBV9 | - | CASSPEQGQETQYF | TGTGCCAGCAGCCCGGAGCAGGGGCAAGAGACCCAGTACTTC
TRBJ1-2 | - | TRBV28 | TRBD1 | CASSRDRGAYGYTF | TGTGCCAGCAGCCGGGACAGGGGGGCCTATGGCTACACCTTC
TRBJ2-5 | - | TRBV23-1 | - | CASSRRGLYQETQYF | TGCGCCAGCAGCCGACGCGGACTTTACCAAGAGACCCAGTACTTC
TRBJ1-1 | - | TRBV11-3 | TRBD1 | CASSTSEEGASTEAFF | TGTGCCAGCAGCACCTCTGAGGAGGGGGCGAGCACTGAAGCTTTCTTT
TRBJ2-7 | - | TRBV5-1 | TRBD1 | CASSSDRGYEQYF | TGCGCCAGCAGCTCAGACAGGGGGTACGAGCAGTACTTC
TRBJ1-5 | - | TRBV13 | - | CASSARDEDKAQPQHF | TGTGCCAGCAGCGCCAGGGACGAGGATAAAGCTCAGCCCCAGCATTTT
TRBJ2-7 | - | TRBV4-1 | TRBD2 | CASSHTSGSYEQYF | TGCGCCAGCAGCCACACTAGCGGGTCCTACGAGCAGTACTTC
TRBJ1-5 | - | TRBV28 | - | CASSPRGRNQPQHF | TGTGCCAGCAGTCCCAGAGGTCGCAATCAGCCCCAGCATTTT
TRBJ2-5 | once | TRBV9 | - | CASSPWDSTETQYF | TGTGCCAGCAGCCCGTGGGACTCGACGGAGACCCAGTACTTC
TRBJ2-2 | - | TRBV9 | - | CASSVGIDTGELFF | TGTGCCAGCAGCGTAGGGATTGACACCGGGGAGCTGTTTTTT
TRBJ2-1 | - | TRBV28 | - | CASSYHAGSLSYNEQFF | TGTGCCAGCAGTTATCACGCAGGGAGCCTTTCCTACAATGAGCAGTTCTTC
TRBJ2-7 | - | TRBV19 | - | CASSRETQSYEQYF | TGTGCCAGTAGTAGAGAGACTCAGTCCTACGAGCAGTACTTC
TRBJ2-7 | - | TRBV5-4 | TRBD1 | CASSLTGGPEQYF | TGTGCCAGCAGTTTGACAGGGGGCCCCGAGCAGTACTTC
TRBJ1-5 | - | TRBV6-4 | - | CASSVYRVNQPQHF | TGTGCCAGCAGTGTATATAGAGTCAATCAGCCCCAGCATTTT
TRBJ1-5 | - | TRBV7-9 | - | CASSLSSQPQHF | TGTGCCAGCAGTCTTAGTTCTCAGCCCCAGCATTTT
TRBJ1-2 | - | TRBV5-1 | - | CASSLEGGISGYTF | TGCGCCAGCAGCTTGGAAGGTGGGATTAGTGGCTACACCTTC
TRBJ2-1 | once | TRBV9 | TRBD1 | CASSGRTGGYNEQFF | TGTGCCAGCAGCGGCCGGACAGGGGGTTACAATGAGCAGTTCTTC
TRBJ2-5 | - | TRBV5-6 | - | CASSLVQETQYF | TGTGCCAGCAGCTTAGTCCAAGAGACCCAGTACTTC
TRBJ2-7 | - | TRBV5-1 | TRBD1 | CASSPPGQSYEQYF | TGCGCCAGCAGCCCACCGGGACAGTCCTACGAGCAGTACTTC
TRBJ2-1 | - | TRBV19 | - | CASSIEGGLGTLNEQFF | TGTGCCAGTAGTATAGAGGGAGGGCTAGGGACACTCAATGAGCAGTTCTTC
TRBJ1-2 | - | TRBV5-4 | - | CASSQEYGYTF | TGTGCCAGCAGCCAAGAATATGGCTACACCTTC
TRBJ2-5 | - | TRBV5-6 | TRBD1 | CASSLEAGGETQYF | TGTGCCAGCAGCTTGGAGGCAGGGGGTGAGACCCAGTACTTC
TRBJ2-7 | - | TRBV5-4 | TRBD1 | CASSFRDRGHEQYF | TGTGCCAGCAGCTTCCGGGACAGGGGTCACGAGCAGTACTTC
TRBJ2-7 | - | TRBV28 | TRBD2 | CASSFSGSLYEQYF | TGTGCCAGCAGTTTTAGCGGGAGTCTCTACGAGCAGTACTTC
TRBJ1-5 | - | TRBV7-9 | - | CASSRSGNQPQHF | TGTGCCAGCAGCCGAAGTGGCAATCAGCCCCAGCATTTT
TRBJ2-7 | - | TRBV5-8 | TRBD1 | CASSVKQGRLTYEQYF | TGTGCCAGCAGCGTAAAACAGGGGCGGCTTACCTACGAGCAGTACTTC
TRBJ2-7 | - | TRBV2 | - | CASSDLQVFYEQYF | TGTGCCAGCAGTGATCTACAGGTTTTCTACGAGCAGTACTTC
TRBJ2-1 | - | TRBV7-7 | - | CASSDSEYNEQFF | TGTGCCAGCAGCGATAGCGAGTACAATGAGCAGTTCTTC
TRBJ2-5 | - | TRBV7-9 | TRBD2 | CASSFGDGGRGETQYF | TGTGCCAGCAGCTTCGGGGATGGCGGGAGGGGCGAGACCCAGTACTTC
TRBJ2-7 | - | TRBV19 | TRBD2 | CASRNLKTSGRMEQYF | TGTGCCAGTAGAAATTTAAAGACTAGCGGGAGAATGGAGCAGTACTTC
TRBJ1-1 | - | TRBV4-1 | TRBD1 | CASSLRQGNTEAFF | TGCGCCAGCAGCCTCAGACAGGGCAACACTGAAGCTTTCTTT